This T cell receptor (beta chain) was observed in a study of technical replicates of blood from four donors. Libraries were prepared by immunoSEQ multiplex PCR; TCRdb keeps only in-frame clonotypes and omits some of them. The repertoire consists of over 70,000 clones, with 85% to 95% occurring once and the leading ten covering roughly 4.5%. Germline CDR1 reads SGHTA; CDR2 reads FQGNSA. CDR3 size: 16 residues. The V end was cut by 5 bases, the J end by 2 bases, with 16 bases between. Specimen: PBMCs. The chain links TRBV7-2 to TRBJ1-5; D is unresolved. The TCR comes from a human donor in good health. Some clones in this sample may be carry-over from other donors' samples. CDR3 sequence: CASSPSPNIGNQPQHF. The CDR3 nucleotides are TGTGCCAGCAGCCCTAGTCCGAATATCGGCAATCAGCCCCAGCATTTT.